A single sample gave rise to the 22 T cell receptor beta chains below, sequenced in a study of T cell repertoires in cytomegalovirus infection. Their target antigens are unknown. TCRdb reanalysed the reads using MiXCR and keeps one entry per CDR3 protein. This table has about 900,000 distinct CDR3 sequences, more than 25% appearing once. Material: cultured CD8+ T cells from PBMCs, obtained from culture after CMV antigen stimulation. The receptors come from a human donor in good health (CMV status not recorded). Some clones in this sample may be carry-over from other donors' samples.

CDR3 region: CASSQELLARPYEQYF. For the CDR3, the DNA is TGCGCCAGCAGCCAAGAGCTCCTAGCGCGACCCTACGAGCAGTACTTC. The J gene is TRBJ2-7, the V gene TRBV4-1, with D perhaps matching TRBD2 (6 bases). The CDR3 extends over 16 amino acids. The ends were cut back, 0 bases at V and 2 bases at J, with 14 bases in the middle. The germline CDR1 and CDR2 sequences are MGHRA and YSYEKL.

The genes are TRBV7-6 and TRBJ2-5; tentatively, D is TRBD1 (5 bases). This CDR3 is built from 16 residues. V lost 4 bases and J lost 5, with 20 bases in between. Germline V gene lookup returns CDR1 SGHVS and CDR2 FNYEAQ. The CDR3 sequence: CASSSLLAGPAETQYF. In DNA, the CDR3 is TGTGCCAGCAGCTCCCTATTGGCAGGGCCGGCGGAGACCCAGTACTTC.

The rearrangement joins TRBV27 to TRBJ2-1; 7 bases line up with TRBD1. The V and J ends lost 0 bases and 2 bases, in that order; junction bases with no gene match: 7. This CDR3 is built from 17 residues. Germline V lookup: CDR1 MNHEY, CDR2 SMNVEV (reference sequence). For the CDR3, the DNA is TGTGCCAGCAGTTTATCGATCGTCGACAGGGCCTACAATGAGCAGTTCTTC. Protein product: CASSLSIVDRAYNEQFF.

Concerning this clonotype: This may be a read error: a much more frequent sequence differs by one nucleotide. The chain employs TRBV7-9 and TRBJ1-1, with D hard to call. From germline, CDR1 is SEHNR and CDR2 FQNEAQ (reference sequence). The CDR3 has 19 residues. DNA for the CDR3: TGTGTCAGCAGACCTTTGGTTGGGCAGGCCCGCATCATGAACACTGAAGCTTTCTTT. Encoded protein: CVSRPLVGQARIMNTEAFF.

In this sample, this clonotype turned up a few times. The J gene is TRBJ2-1, the V gene TRBV7-9; TRBD1 is a possible D gene (6 bases). Trimming removed 4 bases at V and 11 bases at J, with 21 bases between. The CDR3 is 15 amino acids. Germline CDR1 SEHNR, CDR2 FQNEAQ (reference sequence). CDR3 DNA sequence: TGTGCCAGCAGCTGGGAACAGGGAATCGGCTTCCAGCAGTTCTTC. It is translated as CASSWEQGIGFQQFF.

This clonotype was seen ten or more times. The gene calls are TRBV7-8 and TRBJ2-3, with D maybe TRBD2 (6 bases). This CDR3 is 14 amino acids long. CDR1 and CDR2 from the germline V gene are SGHVS and FQNEAQ. The ends were cut back, 2 bases at V and 2 bases at J, with 8 bases in the middle. CDR3 in amino acids: CASSLWEDTDTQYF. In nucleotides, the CDR3 is TGTGCCAGCAGCTTATGGGAGGACACAGATACGCAGTATTTT.

The chain employs TRBV2 and TRBJ2-1; D is perhaps TRBD2 (5 bases). The CDR3 loop spans 13 amino acids. The V and J ends lost 4 bases and 4 bases respectively, with 8 bases between them. Germline V gives CDR1 SNHLY, CDR2 FYNNEI. CDR3 nucleotide sequence: TGTGCCAGCAGTGTACGGGATTACAATGAGCAGTTCTTC. This gives the protein CASSVRDYNEQFF.

The rearrangement links TRBV5-5 to TRBJ1-1, with D perhaps TRBD1 (6 bases). The CDR3 runs to 16 residues. The germline CDR1 and CDR2 sequences are SGHKS and YYEKEE (reference sequence). V lost 0 bases, J lost 0 bases, and 12 bases lay in between. Here the CDR3 reads CASSLGWRGMNTEAFF. The CDR3 DNA is TGTGCCAGCAGCTTGGGGTGGAGGGGGATGAACACTGAAGCTTTCTTT. Together with reference TRBV5-5 and TRBJ1-1, the CDR3 gives the full variable domain: DAGVTQSPTHLIKTRGQQVTLRCSPISGHKSVSWYQQVLGQGPQFIFQYYEKEERGRGNFPDRFSARQFPNYSSELNVNALLLGDSALYLCASSLGWRGMNTEAFFGQGTRLTVV.

This clonotype turned up a few times. The CDR3: CASSLGRGLGYEQYF. The CDR3, as DNA: TGTGCCAGCAGCTTGGGGAGGGGGCTGGGCTACGAGCAGTACTTC. The rearrangement links TRBV5-4 to TRBJ2-7; TRBD1 might be the D (7 bases). Trimming took off 0 bases at V and 3 bases at J, with 13 bases between the two ends. This CDR3 has 15 amino acids. Germline CDR1 and CDR2: SGHNT and YYREEE (reference sequence).

This clonotype was observed a few times. The chain couples TRBV7-9 to TRBJ2-2, with TRBD1 matching over 7 bases. The V gene end was trimmed by 5 bases and the J gene end by 4 bases; junction bases not matched to a gene: 7. Germline assignment: CDR1 SEHNR and CDR2 FQNEAQ (reference sequence). The CDR3 runs to 15 residues. The DNA for the CDR3 is TGTGCCAGCAGCCCCCCGACAGGGCTCACCGGGGAGCTGTTTTTT. This codes for CASSPPTGLTGELFF.

CDR3 loop: CASTPGQNQPQHF. As DNA, the CDR3 is TGTGCCAGCACACCGGGACAGAATCAGCCCCAGCATTTT. This rearrangement joins TRBV7-9 to TRBJ1-5; TRBD1 agrees at 7 bases. The trim removed 7 bases at V and 4 bases at J, leaving 4 bases unmatched. CDR1 and CDR2 (germline): SEHNR, FQNEAQ (reference sequence). The CDR3 has 13 residues. Based on the CDR3 plus reference TRBV7-9 and TRBJ1-5, the full variable domain is DTGVSQNPRHKITKRGQNVTFRCDPISEHNRLYWYRQTLGQGPEFLTYFQNEAQLEKSRLLSDRFSAERPKGSFSTLEIQRTEQGDSAMYLCASTPGQNQPQHFGDGTRLSIL.

The chain links TRBV27 to TRBJ2-7; 10 bases line up with TRBD1. This CDR3 is built from 14 residues. The germline V gene encodes CDR1 MNHEY and CDR2 SMNVEV (reference sequence). V shed 5 bases, J shed 2 bases, and the junction held 3 bases outside the gene matches. CDR3 protein: CASSLTGGAYEQYV. Here the CDR3 DNA reads TGTGCCAGCAGTCTGACAGGGGGCGCCTACGAGCAGTACGTC.

V is TRBV20-1 and J is TRBJ1-2; D remains ambiguous. Germline V gene sequence: CDR1 DFQATT, CDR2 SNEGSKA (reference sequence). Trimming removed 4 bases from V and 9 bases from J, with 12 bases in between. This CDR3 region has 11 residues. This CDR3 reads CSAMDRYSYTF. CDR3 DNA: TGCAGTGCTATGGATCGGTACAGCTACACCTTC.

The table lists this clonotype with a count of one. This sequence joins TRBV7-9 and TRBJ2-2; D tentatively reads TRBD1 or TRBD2 (6 bases each). The V gene's germline CDR1 is SEHNR and CDR2 FQNEAQ (reference sequence). Trimming left V 0 bases short and J 2 bases short, with 13 bases between. This CDR3 has 17 amino acids. CDR3 in DNA: TGTGCCAGCAGCTTAGCGAGGGGGGCGCCTAACACCGGGGAGCTGTTTTTT. Its protein is CASSLARGAPNTGELFF.

This clonotype has only one observation. The CDR3 nucleotides are TGTGCCAGCAGCCCGGGAGGGGGAGGAAACGAACTGTTTTTT. It translates to CASSPGGGGNELFF. V and J are TRBV12-3 or TRBV12-4 and TRBJ1-4; TRBD1 is a possible D gene (6 bases). V lost 6 bases and J lost 12, with 20 bases in between. This CDR3 contains 14 residues.

The table lists this clonotype with a few counts. The chain couples TRBV7-9 to TRBJ1-4; D ambiguous. The germline V gene encodes CDR1 SEHNR and CDR2 FQNEAQ (reference sequence). This CDR3 region has 15 residues. V lost 2 bases to trimming and J lost 4 bases, with 11 bases between them. The chain's CDR3 is CASSLWKTNNEKLFF. Here the CDR3 DNA reads TGTGCCAGCAGCTTATGGAAGACGAATAATGAAAAACTGTTTTTT.

V usage is TRBV20-1 and J usage is TRBJ2-1; 10 bases fit TRBD2. The CDR3 length is 16 residues. The junction had 10 bases not matched to a gene; V was cut back by 0 bases and J by 8 bases. In germline, CDR1 is DFQATT, CDR2 SNEGSKA (reference sequence). In nucleotides, the CDR3 is TGCAGTGCTAGAGATCGGATGAGCGGGGGGGCCGATGAGCAGTTCTTC. Protein product: CSARDRMSGGADEQFF.

The chain joins TRBV7-9 to TRBJ2-1; 11 bases map to TRBD2. Trimming at V came to 4 bases and at J to 4 bases, leaving 9 bases not matched to a gene. The germline CDR1 and CDR2 sequences are SEHNR and FQNEAQ (reference sequence). The CDR3 runs 17 residues. The CDR3 here is CASSWPPTSGAYNEQFF. The DNA for the CDR3 is TGTGCCAGCAGCTGGCCCCCGACTAGCGGGGCTTACAATGAGCAGTTCTTC. Full variable domain (missing parts from reference TRBV7-9 and TRBJ2-1): DTGVSQNPRHKITKRGQNVTFRCDPISEHNRLYWYRQTLGQGPEFLTYFQNEAQLEKSRLLSDRFSAERPKGSFSTLEIQRTEQGDSAMYLCASSWPPTSGAYNEQFFGPGTRLTVL.

This clonotype was picked up one time. This rearrangement joins TRBV20-1 to TRBJ2-5; 12 nucleotides line up with TRBD2. Looked up from germline, CDR1 is DFQATT and CDR2 is SNEGSKA (reference sequence). V trimming: 1 base; J trimming: 4 bases; junction bases outside the gene matches: 13. The length of the CDR3 is 18 residues. The CDR3 here is CSARVMALKTSGGETQYF. CDR3 bases: TGCAGTGCTAGAGTTATGGCATTAAAGACTAGCGGGGGAGAGACCCAGTACTTC.

In its sample, this clonotype was seen many times. The chain employs TRBV7-2 and TRBJ2-7, with 8 bases that match TRBD2. CDR1 and CDR2 (germline): SGHTA, FQGNSA. There are 14 residues in the CDR3. V dropped 5 bases and J dropped 2; count of bases not matched to a gene: 5. This CDR3 is CASSDTSGPYEQYF. The CDR3 coding sequence is TGTGCCAGCAGCGACACTAGCGGTCCCTACGAGCAGTACTTC.

This clonotype was detected only a few times. The rearrangement links TRBV5-4 to TRBJ1-1; D perhaps matches TRBD1 (5 bases). From germline, CDR1 is SGHNT and CDR2 YYREEE (reference sequence). The germline V and J ends were trimmed by 5 bases and 0 bases, with 14 bases remaining between them. The CDR3 length is 15 residues. The CDR3 sequence is CASRLWGGVNTEAFF. The DNA for the CDR3 is TGTGCCAGCAGATTGTGGGGAGGGGTGAACACTGAAGCTTTCTTT.

This clonotype was seen at least ten times. V and J are TRBV7-2 and TRBJ2-3, with D possibly being TRBD2 (5 bases). CDR3 length equals 16 residues. Germline values: CDR1 SGHTA, CDR2 FQGNSA. V shed 5 bases and J shed 5 bases, with 20 bases lying between them. Here the CDR3 reads CASSPRILARLDTQYF. DNA for the CDR3: TGTGCCAGCAGCCCCCGAATCCTAGCAAGGTTAGATACGCAGTATTTT.